This entry describes one TCR beta chain. Its antigen is unknown. Vbeta (60) and Jbeta (13) primers were used in the PCR. Assay used: immunoSEQ multiplex PCR; TCRdb lists only in-frame clones, some missing. The top ten clones hold approximately 1.4% of a sample with around 150,000 clones, roughly 85% of them seen once. This sample stems from a study of cytomegalovirus exposure and HLA in healthy donors. Study outcomes and limitations: Later on, an analysis found that several of the most significant clusters appeared to be linked to common viral pathogens, which included parvovirus B19. TCR beta V- and J-gene trimming was later associated with a missense DCLRE1C variant.

CDR3 size: 14 residues. Germline CDR1 is MNHEY and CDR2 is SMNVEV (reference sequence). The V gene lost 6 bases and the J gene lost 4 bases, with 15 bases spanning the gap. This receptor was obtained from a man between 35 and 55 years old in good health and CMV-seronegative. The chain recombines TRBV27 with TRBJ1-2; D call uncertain. Source material: PBMCs. CDR3 region: CASSPQGGLYGYTF. DNA of the CDR3: TGTGCCAGCAGCCCCCAAGGAGGTCTCTATGGCTACACCTTC.